Following are 27 T cell receptor beta chains from one sample sequenced in a study of regulatory T cells in long-lasting Graves disease (dated by TCRdb to about 2021). The sample's time point label is to be understood as: persistent/refractory GD, antithyroid drugs over 5 years with positive TRAb. For both TCR sequencing and RNA sequencing, RNA was extracted from PBMCs in TRIzol. The library was obtained by multiplex PCR. Data came from an Illumina HiSeq 4000. TCR beta libraries were built with iRepertoire HTBI primers and Arm-PCR amplification of CDR3 regions. TCRdb cleaned the public reads at Q25 with fastp, built clones with MiXCR and kept in-frame beta chains. Under each unique CDR3 protein, matching rows form one entry showing the most common genes and DNA. This sample is represented by approximately 290,000 distinct CDR3 sequences; 22% of them were singletons. The leading ten clones occupy roughly 50% of the sample.

Specimen: peripheral blood mononuclear cells (PBMCs), collected when the disease was refractory, from a patient treated with antithyroid drugs. Receptors originate from a female donor with Graves disease.

This clonotype appeared many times. The V gene is TRBV6-5, the J gene TRBJ1-1, with TRBD1 matching 7 bases. Per germline, CDR1 MNHEY and CDR2 SVGAGI. Unmatched junction bases numbered 1, after V lost 0 bases and J lost 0 bases. This CDR3 region has 15 residues. In DNA, the CDR3 is TGTGCCAGCAGTTACTCGGGACAGATGAACACTGAAGCTTTCTTT. This encodes CASSYSGQMNTEAFF.

The chain joins TRBV27 to TRBJ1-4; TRBD1 is a possible D gene (6 bases). With 0 bases removed from V and 12 bases from J, the gap between germline ends came to 8 bases. The CDR3 sequence is 12 residues long. Germline CDR1 and CDR2: MNHEY and SMNVEV (reference sequence). DNA for the CDR3: TGTGCCAGCAGTTTATCGGAGGGGGAACTGTTTTTT. This translates into CASSLSEGELFF.

This clonotype has ten or more counts. This rearrangement joins TRBV12-3 or TRBV12-4 to TRBJ2-2; D may correspond to TRBD1 or TRBD2 (5 bases each). The CDR3 is 16 residues long. V lost 7 bases and J 1 base, leaving 16 bases between the germline ends. CDR3 region: CASIFGGLGNTGELFF. Here the CDR3 DNA reads TGTGCCAGCATCTTTGGGGGTCTTGGGAACACCGGGGAGCTGTTTTTT.

This clonotype was recorded at least ten times. The genes are TRBV10-3 and TRBJ1-1; D is unresolved. V was clipped by 9 bases and J by 9 bases, with 20 bases between them. CDR3 length equals 13 residues. Germline loops: CDR1 ENHRY, CDR2 SYGVKD. The CDR3 DNA is TGTGCCATTCGGCCGATTGACCGCGGAAAAGCTTTCTTT. It translates to CAIRPIDRGKAFF.

The chain links TRBV20-1 to TRBJ2-6; D tentatively fits TRBD1 or TRBD2 (5 bases each). The CDR3 has 16 amino acids. V was cut by 5 bases and J by 0 bases, with 14 bases left in between. Germline CDR1 and CDR2: DFQATT and SNEGSKA (reference sequence). CDR3 sequence: CSASTGTGSGANVLTF. The DNA of the CDR3 is TGCAGTGCTTCTACCGGGACCGGCTCTGGGGCCAACGTCCTGACTTTC.

In this sample, this clonotype turned up many times. V gene TRBV29-1 combines with J gene TRBJ2-2; no clear D gene. This CDR3 contains 9 residues. Looked up from germline, CDR1 is SQVTM and CDR2 is ANQGSEA. V lost 4 bases, J lost 8 bases, and 2 bases lay in between. CDR3 sequence: CSVVGELFF. As DNA, the CDR3 is TGCAGCGTTGTTGGGGAGCTGTTTTTT.

This clonotype was counted ten times or more. J is TRBJ1-2 and V is TRBV9; 7 nucleotides match TRBD1. The junction had 15 bases not matched to a gene; V was cut back by 2 bases and J by 8 bases. The CDR3 totals 16 residues. Germline V CDR1 and CDR2: SGDLS, YYNGEE. In DNA, the CDR3 is TGTGCCAGCAGCGTGAGAAGCCGGGACAGTCTAGGCGGCTACACCTTC. Protein sequence: CASSVRSRDSLGGYTF.

The table lists this clonotype with many counts. The chain carries TRBV2 and TRBJ2-5; D is unresolved. V lost 8 bases, J lost 5 bases, and 12 bases lay in between. Per germline, CDR1 SNHLY and CDR2 FYNNEI. The CDR3 loop spans 12 amino acids. This CDR3 is CASAMSVETQYF. CDR3 DNA sequence: TGTGCCAGCGCTATGTCTGTGGAGACCCAGTACTTC.

This clonotype was seen ten or more times. J is TRBJ2-5 and V is TRBV2, with D tentatively TRBD1 or TRBD2 (5 bases each). Trimming removed 8 bases at V and 5 bases at J, with 9 bases between. Germline CDR1 reads SNHLY; CDR2 reads FYNNEI. The CDR3 contains 11 residues. The CDR3 region is CASEGQETQYF. The CDR3 DNA follows: TGTGCCAGCGAGGGGCAGGAGACCCAGTACTTC.

This clonotype has ten or more counts. The V gene is TRBV12-3 or TRBV12-4, the J gene TRBJ2-7, with D perhaps being TRBD1 or TRBD2 (6 bases each). CDR3 size: 12 residues. V was trimmed by 3 bases and J by 5 bases, leaving 8 bases between them. This CDR3 is CASSFRGHEQYF. In DNA, the CDR3 is TGTGCCAGCAGTTTCCGGGGGCACGAGCAGTACTTC.

V gene TRBV28 combines with J gene TRBJ1-2; D call uncertain. This CDR3 spans 14 amino acids. Germline lookup yields CDR1 MDHEN and CDR2 SYDVKM. V lost 6 bases and J lost 3, with 14 bases in between. The DNA of the CDR3 is TGTGCCAGCAGCCCACTCCTGAGGGACTATGGCTACACCTTC. Translation: CASSPLLRDYGYTF.

At least ten counts were recorded for this clonotype. The rearrangement uses TRBV12-3 or TRBV12-4 and TRBJ2-2; D gene ambiguous. V shed 2 bases and J shed 5 bases, with 9 bases lying between them. There are 14 residues in the CDR3. The chain's CDR3 is CASSLNGWTGELFF. The CDR3 region has the DNA TGTGCCAGCAGTTTAAACGGATGGACCGGGGAGCTGTTTTTT.

This clonotype turned up a few times. The chain recombines TRBV19 with TRBJ2-6, with D possibly being TRBD2 (6 bases). There are 21 residues in the CDR3. V was clipped by 5 bases and J by 0 bases, with 26 bases between them. Per the germline V gene, CDR1 is LNHDA and CDR2 is SQIVND (reference sequence). The CDR3: CASSPWDFTTTISSGANVLTF. CDR3 DNA: TGTGCCAGTAGTCCCTGGGACTTTACAACCACAATCAGCTCTGGGGCCAACGTCCTGACTTTC.

This clonotype has more than one count but fewer than ten. Just one base apart from a much larger clone, this may be a read error. The chain employs TRBV11-2 and TRBJ1-4, with a weak D call TRBD1 (5 bases). V lost 5 bases to trimming and J lost 14 bases, with 24 bases between them. There are 15 residues in the CDR3. Germline values: CDR1 SGHAT, CDR2 FQNNGV. CDR3 amino acids: CASSPVDNQGMTLFF. As DNA, the CDR3 is TGTGCCAGCAGCCCAGTCGATAATCAGGGTATGACTCTGTTTTTT.

This clonotype was found a few times. As the CDR3 is not closed by the conserved phenylalanine or tryptophan, this likely results from a read error. The chain couples TRBV28 to TRBJ2-5, with D perhaps TRBD2 (6 bases). Between the trimmed V and J ends, which lost 7 bases and 5 bases, there was a span of 17 bases. CDR1 and CDR2 (germline): MDHEN, SYDVKM. The CDR3 totals 14 residues. This CDR3 reads CASKEGTGVETQYL. In DNA, the CDR3 is TGTGCCAGCAAGGAGGGGACGGGAGTGGAGACCCAGTACCTC.

This clonotype was counted a few times. The rearrangement uses TRBV6-1 and TRBJ2-7; D is perhaps TRBD1 (5 bases). Per germline, CDR1 MNHNS and CDR2 SASEGT. V lost 6 bases, J lost 5 bases, and 11 bases lay in between. The CDR3 length is 12 residues. Here the CDR3 DNA reads TGTGCCAGCAGCAGGACAATTGACGAGCAGTACTTC. Translated: CASSRTIDEQYF.

The chain has TRBV29-1 and TRBJ2-7; TRBD2 agrees at 14 bases. Germline values: CDR1 SQVTM, CDR2 ANQGSEA. The CDR3 loop spans 15 amino acids. The V gene end was trimmed by 3 bases and the J gene end by 1 base; junction bases not matched to a gene: 2. This chain's CDR3 is CSVDGLAGGSYEQYF. In nucleotides, the CDR3 is TGCAGCGTTGATGGACTAGCGGGAGGTTCCTACGAGCAGTACTTC.

Ten or more counts support this clonotype. The chain employs TRBV28 and TRBJ1-5; D is unclear. The CDR3 length is 14 residues. With 1 base removed from V and 5 bases from J, the gap between germline ends came to 9 bases. From germline, CDR1 is MDHEN and CDR2 SYDVKM. CDR3 coding DNA: TGTGCCAGCAGTTTATTGCAGGCGCATCAGCCCCAGCATTTT. Its translation is CASSLLQAHQPQHF.

This clonotype was seen ten or more times. The chain recombines TRBV5-5 with TRBJ2-5, with D possibly being TRBD2 (5 bases). V lost 4 bases, J lost 2 bases, and 12 bases lay in between. CDR3 size: 14 residues. In germline, CDR1 is SGHKS, CDR2 YYEKEE (reference sequence). The CDR3 here is CASSQGLRQETQYF. In nucleotides, the CDR3 is TGTGCCAGCAGCCAAGGACTGAGACAAGAGACCCAGTACTTC.

This clonotype was detected a few times. V usage is TRBV29-1 and J usage is TRBJ2-7; maybe TRBD1 (5 bases). This CDR3 has 13 residues. CDR1 and CDR2 (germline): SQVTM, ANQGSEA. Deletions cut 7 bases from V and 3 bases from J, with 16 bases between. CDR3 loop: CSAVFPGNYEQYF. The DNA for the CDR3 is TGCAGCGCCGTATTCCCAGGGAACTACGAGCAGTACTTC.

Remarks on this clonotype: A far larger clone is only one base removed, so a read error is likely. This CDR3 is CASKATSGGYEQYF. The CDR3 DNA reads as TGTGCCAGCAAGGCGACTAGCGGGGGCTACGAGCAGTACTTC. The chain uses TRBV28 and TRBJ2-7; 12 bases match TRBD2. The junction had 4 bases not matched to a gene; V was cut back by 7 bases and J by 3 bases. CDR1 and CDR2 from the germline V gene are MDHEN and SYDVKM. The CDR3 runs to 14 residues. The whole variable domain, remainder taken from reference TRBV28 and TRBJ2-7, is DVKVTQSSRYLVKRTGEKVFLECVQDMDHENMFWYRQDPGLGLRLIYFSYDVKMKEKGDIPEGYSVSREKKERFSLILESASTNQTSMYLCASKATSGGYEQYFGPGTRLTVT.

As regards this clonotype: With a much larger clone just one base away, this may be a read error. V gene TRBV7-2 combines with J gene TRBJ2-7, with D possibly being TRBD1 or TRBD2 (5 bases each). This CDR3 region has 13 residues. The germline gives CDR1 SGHTA, CDR2 FQGNSA. CDR3 sequence (DNA): TGTGCCAGCAGCCCGGGACGGGTTCACGAGCTGTACTTC. This gives the protein CASSPGRVHELYF.

In this sample, this clonotype turned up a few times. The V gene is TRBV5-1, the J gene TRBJ1-3; possibly TRBD1 for D (5 bases). Per the germline V gene, CDR1 is SGHRS and CDR2 is YFSETQ. This CDR3 has 14 amino acids. The V gene lost 4 bases and the J gene lost 4 bases, with 12 bases spanning the gap. CDR3 DNA: TGCGCCAGCAGCCCGGGACCGGTGGGAAACACCATATATTTT. Amino acid sequence: CASSPGPVGNTIYF.

This clonotype was observed a few times. The chain combines TRBV20-1 with TRBJ2-7; 12 bases fit TRBD2. The germline V gene encodes CDR1 DFQATT and CDR2 SNEGSKA (reference sequence). This CDR3 is built from 15 residues. V was clipped by 3 bases and J by 0 bases; unmatched bases: 3. The CDR3 region is CSASRLAGASYEQYF. DNA for the CDR3: TGCAGTGCTAGTCGACTAGCGGGAGCCTCCTACGAGCAGTACTTC.

In its sample, this clonotype was seen many times. J is TRBJ2-7 and V is TRBV20-1, with TRBD2 identical over 8 bases. In germline, CDR1 is DFQATT, CDR2 SNEGSKA (reference sequence). J lost 5 bases, V lost 3 bases, and 15 bases had no gene match. This CDR3 spans 16 amino acids. CDR3 sequence (DNA): TGCAGTGCTAGGGGGCCCCGATTCGCGGGAGGTAACGAGCAGTACTTC. As protein: CSARGPRFAGGNEQYF.

This clonotype was recorded many times. The CDR3 DNA reads as TGTGCCAGCAGTTTGCGGGTTGACGAGCAGTACTTC. It codes for CASSLRVDEQYF. This rearrangement joins TRBV28 to TRBJ2-7; D possibly corresponds to TRBD2 (5 bases). Trimming removed 3 bases at V and 5 bases at J, with 8 bases between. CDR1 and CDR2 from the germline V gene are MDHEN and SYDVKM. This CDR3 is built from 12 residues.

The sample holds a few counts of this clonotype. The rearrangement uses TRBV20-1 and TRBJ2-7, with 8 positions matching TRBD2. The CDR3 has 17 residues. CDR1 and CDR2 (germline): DFQATT, SNEGSKA (reference sequence). Trimming cost V 0 bases and J 5 bases; bases outside gene matches: 15. The CDR3: CSARDLGTRAGGHEQYF. The CDR3 nucleotides read TGCAGTGCTAGAGATTTGGGGACTCGGGCGGGAGGCCACGAGCAGTACTTC.